The subject of this entry is one T cell receptor beta chain. In the source study's methods: Amplification from reference gene primers served as the basis for estimated nucleated cell counts. The method was immunoSEQ multiplex PCR; TCRdb's version includes in-frame clones alone and lacks a portion of them. The V and J calls and the clone size are those of that table, but D and trimming were determined from the DNA. The table includes approximately 120,000 clones, about 77% detected once. The sample is drawn from a study of blood T cell repertoires in COVID-19. Study background: Spain, Italy and the United States supplied samples that represented acute and convalescent COVID-19. The cDNA or gDNA used as material had been derived from T cells, B-cell-depleted T cells, or PBMCs.

The CDR3 runs 15 residues. Losses at the gene ends were 4 bases for V and 3 bases for J; bases not matched to a gene: 4. Per the germline V gene, CDR1 is SGHKS and CDR2 is YYEKEE (reference sequence). V and J are TRBV5-5 and TRBJ1-6; 7 bases line up with TRBD1. The specimen was peripheral blood. The TCR originated in a human donor in a cohort sampled during active COVID-19. The CDR3 DNA follows: TGTGCCAGCAGCCCGGGGACAGTCTATAATTCACCCCTCCACTTT. This gives the protein CASSPGTVYNSPLHF.